Listed below are T cell receptor beta chains from one sample, sequenced in a study of T cells in Graves' hyperthyroidism and ophthalmopathy. Using its own MiXCR run on the multiplex PCR reads, TCRdb lists one record per CDR3 protein. The sample has roughly 700,000 distinct CDR3 sequences; 15% to 20% are singletons. Sequencing input: blood. The source is a man aged 50-59 years with Graves' hyperthyroidism. The CDR3 runs from the conserved cysteine through the conserved F or W.

14,TRBV20-1,TRBJ2-2,CSARGLPNTGELFF
11,TRBV28,TRBJ2-7,CASQFWGEQYF
15,TRBV6-1,TRBJ2-5,CATSLNRDNKETQYF
13,TRBV10-3,TRBJ1-1,CAIRRDLNTEAFF
15,TRBV7-2,TRBJ2-7,CASSLDRASKHEQYF
15,TRBV28,TRBJ1-6,CASRDRSSYNSPLHF
15,TRBV30,TRBJ2-7,CAWSVKLAGGAEQYF
17,TRBV28,TRBJ2-3,CASSLSRPGRGTDTQYF
13,TRBV20-1,TRBJ2-2,CSASGQRTGELFF
12,TRBV20-1,TRBJ2-2,CSASWVTGELFF
14,TRBV10-3,TRBJ2-2,CAMTDRENSGELFF
12,TRBV29-1,TRBJ2-1,CSDSGSYNEQFF
13,TRBV30,TRBJ2-7,CAWRDRGKGEQYF
15,TRBV28,TRBJ1-1,CASSLQTGMYTEAFF
12,TRBV7-9,TRBJ2-7,CASTNSDAEKYF
14,TRBV24-1,TRBJ1-2,CATSDPGQGIGYTF